This T cell receptor (beta chain) was retrieved from a study of T cell responses to AZD1222 COVID-19 vaccine. Study-level findings and limits: Spike-wide coverage was observed for vaccine-associated CD4 TCRs, with dominant responses at 160-218 and 743-854. Baseline seropositives among AZD1222 recipients totaled only 5 to 7.

The repertoire was sequenced with immunoSEQ multiplex PCR; TCRdb's copy has only in-frame clones and lacks some. The data show 85,000 to 120,000 clones, with roughly 90% seen just once and about 4.8% held by the top ten. CDR1 and CDR2 (germline): MDHEN, SYDVKM. Trimming left V 7 bases short and J 0 bases short, with 16 bases between. The CDR3 has 16 residues. This clone was seen more than once but under ten times. Its antigen is unknown. The sequencing here drew on peripheral blood, taken on day 0 of AZD1222 vaccination. The receptor was isolated from an adult in good health. J is TRBJ2-1 and V is TRBV28; D assignment may be TRBD1 or TRBD2 (7 bases each). The CDR3, as DNA: TGTGCCAGCATAAAAGGGGGCGGGAGCTCCTACAATGAGCAGTTCTTC. As protein: CASIKGGGSSYNEQFF.